This passage covers 17 T cell receptor beta chains from one sample sequenced in a study of T cell repertoires in cytomegalovirus infection. TCRdb reprocessed the reads via MiXCR and lists one record per CDR3 protein. Of approximately 110,000 distinct CDR3 sequences detected, about 33% appear once; the ten largest clones hold about 40%. These receptors have no known antigen. Sequences were derived from CD8+ T cells from cultured PBMCs, sampled from culture after CMV antigen stimulation. The receptors stem from a human donor in good health (CMV status not recorded). Some clones in this sample may be carry-over from other donors' samples.

This chain connects TRBV13 to TRBJ2-7, with TRBD1 identical over 10 bases. After removal of 5 bases from V and 2 bases from J, the junction contained 6 bases not matched to a gene. Germline loops: CDR1 PRHDT, CDR2 FYEKMQ (reference sequence). The CDR3 sequence is 15 residues long. The CDR3 DNA sequence: TGTGCCAGCAGCCTCCGGGACAGGGGCCCCTACGAGCAGTACTTC. Its translation: CASSLRDRGPYEQYF.

The rearrangement joins TRBV12-3 or TRBV12-4 to TRBJ2-2; weak D call: TRBD2 (5 bases). CDR3 length equals 14 residues. V lost 4 bases to trimming and J lost 6 bases, with 12 bases between them. The CDR3 DNA reads as TGTGCCAGCAGTTCCCCGGGAAAGGCCGGGGAGCTGTTTTTT. This sequence encodes CASSSPGKAGELFF.

To note about this clonotype: The junction differs from germline at one of its ends, possibly a read error. This chain uses TRBV7-6 with TRBJ2-1; D unclear. The CDR3 is 12 amino acids. Germline assignment: CDR1 SGHVS and CDR2 FNYEAQ. For the CDR3, the DNA is TGTGCCAGCAGCTTAGCCTACGATGAGCAGTTCTTC. This gives the protein CASSLAYDEQFF. The whole variable domain, remainder taken from reference TRBV7-6 and TRBJ2-1, is GAGVSQSPRYKVTKRGQDVALRCDPISGHVSLYWYRQALGQGPEFLTYFNYEAQQDKSGLPNDRFSAERPEGSISTLTIQRTEQRDSAMYRCASSLAYDEQFFGPGTRLTVL.

This clonotype turned up a few times. The chain uses TRBV28 and TRBJ1-5; possible D gene TRBD1, 6 bases. The germline CDR1 and CDR2 sequences are MDHEN and SYDVKM. CDR3 length: 14 residues. V lost 3 bases and J 6 bases, leaving 12 bases between the germline ends. CDR3 region: CASSFVGAGQPQHF. The CDR3 region has the DNA TGTGCCAGCAGTTTTGTGGGGGCCGGTCAGCCCCAGCATTTT.

This chain joins TRBV5-5 and TRBJ2-7; 7 bases map to TRBD1. Germline V gene data show CDR1 as SGHKS and CDR2 as YYEKEE (reference sequence). CDR3 length: 15 residues. V was clipped by 2 bases and J by 2 bases; unmatched bases: 7. The CDR3 DNA is TGTGCCAGCAGCTTAAAGGACAGGCCGACCTACGAGCAGTACTTC. Translating gives CASSLKDRPTYEQYF.

This chain connects TRBV7-9 to TRBJ2-1, with D possibly TRBD2 on 7 matching bases. CDR3 length: 12 amino acids. Germline V gives CDR1 SEHNR, CDR2 FQNEAQ (reference sequence). V was pared by 8 bases and J by 12 bases, with 17 bases between. The CDR3 nucleotides read TGTGCCAGCGGGGGGGCGCAGATCGGGCAGTTCTTC. Its protein product is CASGGAQIGQFF.

The genes are TRBV7-3 and TRBJ2-7, with 7 positions matching TRBD1. CDR1 SGHTA and CDR2 FQGTGA come from the germline V gene. V gave up 2 bases and J gave up 3 bases; unmatched junction bases: 4. The CDR3 consists of 14 residues. This chain's CDR3 is CASSLSGQYYEQYF. The CDR3 DNA sequence: TGTGCCAGCAGCTTATCGGGACAGTACTACGAGCAGTACTTC.

This chain links TRBV29-1 with TRBJ2-2; D call uncertain. The germline CDR1 and CDR2 sequences are SQVTM and ANQGSEA. Trimming left V 7 bases short and J 6 bases short, with 12 bases between. This CDR3 region has 12 residues. The CDR3 reads CSGYIGSGELFF. CDR3 coding DNA: TGCAGCGGATACATCGGATCCGGGGAGCTGTTTTTT.

Only a few counts were recorded for this clonotype. J is TRBJ2-7 and V is TRBV7-6; D tentatively fits TRBD1 or TRBD2 (6 bases each). The germline V gene has CDR1 SGHVS and CDR2 FNYEAQ. V was cut by 0 bases and J by 0 bases, with 9 bases left in between. The CDR3 has 15 amino acids. CDR3 sequence (DNA): TGTGCCAGCAGCTTAGCGCGGGACAACTCCTACGAGCAGTACTTC. Translating it yields CASSLARDNSYEQYF.

The chain combines TRBV2 with TRBJ1-1, with D perhaps matching TRBD1 (5 bases). The CDR3 length is 15 residues. Trimming shortened V by 6 bases and J by 1 base, and 15 bases separated the two germline ends. Per germline, CDR1 SNHLY and CDR2 FYNNEI. This CDR3 is CASRTGIGENTEAFF. CDR3 DNA: TGTGCCAGCAGGACCGGTATAGGGGAGAACACTGAAGCTTTCTTT.

The chain joins TRBV10-3 to TRBJ2-3; 11 positions match TRBD2. CDR1 and CDR2 (germline): ENHRY, SYGVKD. V trimming: 4 bases; J trimming: 2 bases; junction bases outside the gene matches: 8. The CDR3 covers 17 residues. Here the CDR3 reads CAISGRTSGGDTDTQYF. The CDR3 coding sequence is TGTGCCATCAGTGGCCGTACTAGCGGGGGAGACACAGATACGCAGTATTTT.

This clonotype has ten or more counts. The rearrangement joins TRBV7-6 to TRBJ1-6; 7 positions agree with TRBD1. The V gene end was trimmed by 4 bases and the J gene end by 5 bases; junction bases not matched to a gene: 2. The germline gives CDR1 SGHVS, CDR2 FNYEAQ. The CDR3 spans 14 residues. CDR3 sequence: CASSYGTDNSPLHF. Written as DNA, the CDR3 is TGTGCCAGCAGCTACGGGACAGATAATTCACCCCTCCACTTT.

The gene calls are TRBV15 and TRBJ1-1; TRBD1 is a possible D gene (5 bases). CDR3 size: 15 residues. The V end lost 0 bases, the J end lost 6 bases, and 14 bases lay between the germline ends. The germline CDR1 and CDR2 sequences are LNHNV and YYDKDF (reference sequence). Written as DNA, the CDR3 is TGTGCCACCAGCAGAGATGTTGAGGGGTCCGCTGAAGCTTTCTTT. Translation gives CATSRDVEGSAEAFF.

Many counts were recorded for this clonotype. CDR3 protein: CASSFELAGGSNEQFF. The CDR3 nucleotides read TGTGCCAGCAGCTTTGAGCTAGCGGGGGGTTCGAATGAGCAGTTCTTC. The chain links TRBV7-2 to TRBJ2-1, with 11 bases that match TRBD2. Trimming removed 3 bases from V and 7 bases from J; junction bases left unmatched: 8. Germline-derived CDR1 and CDR2 are SGHTA and FQGNSA. This CDR3 has 16 amino acids.

The chain combines TRBV12-3 or TRBV12-4 with TRBJ1-1, with D hard to call. The CDR3 consists of 14 residues. Between the trimmed V and J ends, which lost 1 base and 3 bases, there was a span of 9 bases. CDR3 bases: TGTGCCAGCAGTTTAGGAGGGATTCACACTGAAGCTTTCTTT. This translates into CASSLGGIHTEAFF.

This sequence joins TRBV12-3 or TRBV12-4 and TRBJ2-2, with TRBD1 matching 11 bases. Germline trimming cut 2 bases from V and 4 bases from J; bases unmatched to any gene: 9. The CDR3 runs to 18 residues. As DNA, the CDR3 is TGTGCCAGCAGTTTAAGAACCGGGACAGGGGGTCCCACCGGGGAGCTGTTTTTT. It codes for CASSLRTGTGGPTGELFF.

The DNA of the CDR3 is TGTGCCAGCAGTTACTCGATCGACAGCCAAGAGACCCAGTACTTC. This encodes CASSYSIDSQETQYF. J is TRBJ2-5 and V is TRBV6-5, with D perhaps TRBD1 (5 bases). CDR3 length: 15 residues. Trimming took off 0 bases at V and 1 base at J, with 9 bases between the two ends. Germline CDR1 reads MNHEY; CDR2 reads SVGAGI.